A selection of T cell receptor beta chains follows, all from one sample in a study of shared clonotypes between healthy human individuals. Repertoires were generated with immunoSEQ multiplex PCR, while TCRdb's copy carries only in-frame clones and drops some. The sample holds about 600,000 clones, less than 98% seen once. The material sequenced was naive CD4+ T cells sorted from blood. Every receptor here comes from a woman aged 30 to 39 in good health. CDR3s include the opening cysteine and the closing phenylalanine or tryptophan. D genes are given only for firm matches. Clone size is given for some rows only: seen once, a few or many times, or a class if the clone is expanded.

TRBJ2-7	TRBV30	.	.	CAAEQGPVEQYF	TGTGCCGCGGAGCAGGGGCCGGTCGAGCAGTACTTC
TRBJ2-6	TRBV4-2	.	TRBD1	CASSQEQGTGANVLTF	TGTGCCAGCAGCCAAGAACAGGGGACTGGGGCCAACGTCCTGACTTTC
TRBJ1-2	TRBV5-4	once	.	CASSSPLAFGDGYTF	TGTGCCAGCAGCTCCCCGCTTGCCTTTGGGGACGGCTACACCTTC
TRBJ1-5	TRBV28	.	.	CASSPRHGRASNQPQHF	TGTGCCAGCAGTCCCCGGCATGGCAGGGCTAGCAATCAGCCCCAGCATTTT
TRBJ2-5	TRBV5-1	.	TRBD2	CASSTAGGPGETQYF	TGCGCCAGCAGCACAGCGGGAGGGCCGGGAGAGACCCAGTACTTC
TRBJ2-7	TRBV9	.	.	CASSAAAGYSYEQYF	TGTGCCAGCAGCGCCGCGGCAGGTTACTCCTACGAGCAGTACTTC
TRBJ2-7	TRBV19	.	TRBD2	CASSIDLTSGRTYEQYF	TGTGCCAGTAGTATCGACTTGACTAGCGGGAGAACCTACGAGCAGTACTTC
TRBJ1-2	TRBV28	.	.	CASSPRDPRGYTF	TGTGCCAGCAGTCCCCGGGACCCTAGAGGCTACACCTTC
TRBJ2-1	TRBV30	.	TRBD2	CAWSRGLAGVYEQFF	TGTGCCTGGAGTAGAGGACTAGCGGGAGTTTACGAGCAGTTCTTC
TRBJ1-1	TRBV5-4	.	.	CASSPGQNTEAFF	TGTGCCAGCAGCCCGGGACAGAACACTGAAGCTTTCTTT
TRBJ2-3	TRBV27	.	TRBD2	CASISRLAGSSTDTQYF	TGTGCCAGTATCTCTCGACTAGCGGGGTCCAGCACAGATACGCAGTATTTT
TRBJ2-1	TRBV4-1	once	.	CASSQGLRSGSYNEQFF	TGCGCCAGCAGCCAAGGGTTAAGGAGCGGATCCTACAATGAGCAGTTCTTC
TRBJ2-7	TRBV11-2	.	TRBD2	CASSRGASGSFGQYF	TGTGCCAGCAGCCGGGGGGCTAGCGGGAGTTTCGGGCAGTACTTC
TRBJ1-6	TRBV6-5	.	.	CASSYSSSPLHF	TGTGCCAGCAGTTACTCCTCCTCACCCCTCCACTTT
TRBJ2-5	TRBV18	once	.	CASSLEETQYF	TGTGCCAGCTCGCTAGAAGAGACCCAGTACTTC
TRBJ2-2	TRBV11-2	.	.	CASRGGLHTGELFF	TGTGCCAGCAGAGGGGGGCTTCACACCGGGGAGCTGTTTTTT
TRBJ2-5	TRBV27	.	TRBD2	CASSPPPSGSIETQYF	TGTGCCAGCAGTCCACCCCCTAGCGGGAGTATAGAGACCCAGTACTTC
TRBJ1-1	TRBV7-2	.	TRBD1	CASRRGQGTVPREAFF	TGTGCCAGCAGACGCGGACAGGGAACAGTACCCCGTGAAGCTTTCTTT
TRBJ1-3	TRBV6-6	.	TRBD1	CASLTGTASGNTIYF	TGTGCCAGCCTGACAGGGACAGCCTCTGGAAACACCATATATTTT
TRBJ2-3	TRBV5-1	.	TRBD2	CASSSPGLAGVSDTQYF	TGCGCCAGCAGCTCCCCGGGACTAGCGGGAGTGTCAGATACGCAGTATTTT
TRBJ1-3	TRBV10-3	.	.	CAIRGTGGNTIYF	TGTGCCATCAGGGGGACGGGCGGAAACACCATATATTTT
TRBJ1-5	TRBV7-9	.	TRBD1	CASSSTRQGNNQPQHF	TGTGCCAGCAGCTCAACGCGACAGGGAAATAATCAGCCCCAGCATTTT
TRBJ2-7	TRBV10-3	.	.	CAISESGTFSYEQYF	TGTGCCATCAGTGAGAGTGGGACTTTCTCCTACGAGCAGTACTTC
TRBJ1-3	TRBV2	.	.	CASSEDGAGNTIYF	TGTGCCAGCAGTGAAGATGGTGCTGGAAACACCATATATTTT
TRBJ1-1	TRBV2	.	.	CASTEGTPEAFF	TGTGCCAGCACCGAAGGGACGCCTGAAGCTTTCTTT
TRBJ1-3	TRBV28	.	.	CASSYPGNTIYF	TGTGCCAGCAGCTATCCGGGGAACACCATATATTTT
TRBJ1-3	TRBV6-5	.	.	CASRLHLSGNTIYF	TGTGCCAGCAGACTCCATTTATCCGGAAACACCATATATTTT
TRBJ2-1	TRBV2	.	TRBD1	CASTQAHRGRINEQFF	TGTGCCAGCACCCAAGCGCATAGGGGGCGCATCAATGAGCAGTTCTTC
TRBJ1-4	TRBV11-2	.	.	CASSLAGTEKLFF	TGTGCCAGCAGCTTAGCCGGTACTGAAAAACTGTTTTTT
TRBJ2-7	TRBV7-8	.	TRBD1	CASSPRTGGAGLSSYEQYF	TGTGCCAGCAGCCCGCGGACAGGGGGCGCGGGACTTAGCTCCTACGAGCAGTACTTC
TRBJ2-3	TRBV5-1	.	.	CASSRTASGDTQYF	TGCGCCAGCAGTCGGACGGCCTCGGGAGATACGCAGTATTTT